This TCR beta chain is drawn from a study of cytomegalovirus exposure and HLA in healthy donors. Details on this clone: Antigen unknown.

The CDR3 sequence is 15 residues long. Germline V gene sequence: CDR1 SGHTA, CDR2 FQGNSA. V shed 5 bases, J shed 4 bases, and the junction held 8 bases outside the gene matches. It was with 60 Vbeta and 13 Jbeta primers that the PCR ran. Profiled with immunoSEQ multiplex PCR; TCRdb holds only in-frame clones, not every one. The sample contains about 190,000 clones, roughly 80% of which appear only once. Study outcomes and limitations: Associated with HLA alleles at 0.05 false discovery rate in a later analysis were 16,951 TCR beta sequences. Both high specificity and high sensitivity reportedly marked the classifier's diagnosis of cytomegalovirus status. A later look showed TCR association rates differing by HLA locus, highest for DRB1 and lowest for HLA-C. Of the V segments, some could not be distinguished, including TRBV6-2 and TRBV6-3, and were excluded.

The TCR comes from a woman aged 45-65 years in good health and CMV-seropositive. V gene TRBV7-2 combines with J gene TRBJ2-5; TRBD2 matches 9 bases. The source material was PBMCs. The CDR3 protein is CASSVTSGDVETQYF. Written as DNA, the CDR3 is TGTGCCAGCAGCGTGACTAGCGGCGATGTAGAGACCCAGTACTTC.